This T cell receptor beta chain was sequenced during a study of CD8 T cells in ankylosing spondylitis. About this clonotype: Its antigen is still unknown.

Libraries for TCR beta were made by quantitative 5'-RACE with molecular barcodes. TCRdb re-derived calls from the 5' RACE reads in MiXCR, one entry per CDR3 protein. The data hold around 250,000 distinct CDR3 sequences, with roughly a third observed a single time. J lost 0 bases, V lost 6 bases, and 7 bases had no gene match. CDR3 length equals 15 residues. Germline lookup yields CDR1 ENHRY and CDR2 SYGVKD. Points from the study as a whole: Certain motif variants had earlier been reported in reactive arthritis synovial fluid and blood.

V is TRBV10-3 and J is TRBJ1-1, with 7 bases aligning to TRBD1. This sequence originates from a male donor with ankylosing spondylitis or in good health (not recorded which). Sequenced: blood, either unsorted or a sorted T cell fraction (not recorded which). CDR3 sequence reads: CAISSLGQLNTEAFF. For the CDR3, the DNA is TGTGCCATCAGCAGCCTGGGACAGCTGAACACTGAAGCTTTCTTT.